The entry that follows covers one T cell receptor beta chain sequence. One end of the junction varies from germline; a read error may be responsible. The V gene's germline CDR1 is SQVTM and CDR2 ANQGSEA. The CDR3 length is 13 residues. The source of the sample is a study of cytomegalovirus exposure and HLA in healthy donors. Researchers ran the PCR with 60 Vbeta and 13 Jbeta primers. The repertoire was sequenced with immunoSEQ multiplex PCR; TCRdb's copy has only in-frame clones and lacks some. The sample has about 120,000 clones, over 75% seen once. V usage is TRBV29-1 and J usage is TRBJ2-3; a weak D match, TRBD1 (5 bases). The clonotype was recovered from a male donor in good health and CMV-seropositive. The specimen was PBMCs. As DNA, the CDR3 is TGCAGCGCCCCCATGGAGTTAACAGGTACGCAGTATTTT. The encoded protein is CSAPMELTGTQYF.